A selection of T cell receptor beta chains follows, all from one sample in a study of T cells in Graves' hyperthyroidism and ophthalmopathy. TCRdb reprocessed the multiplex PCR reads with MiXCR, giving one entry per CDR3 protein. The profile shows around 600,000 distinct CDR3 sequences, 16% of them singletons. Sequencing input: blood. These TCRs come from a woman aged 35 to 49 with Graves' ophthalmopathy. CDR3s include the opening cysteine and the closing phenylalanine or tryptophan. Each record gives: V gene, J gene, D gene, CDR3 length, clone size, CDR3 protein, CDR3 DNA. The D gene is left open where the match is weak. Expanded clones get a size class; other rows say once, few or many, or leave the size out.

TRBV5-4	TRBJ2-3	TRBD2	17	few	CASSSSLAGGSTDTQYF	TGTGCCAGCAGCTCATCACTAGCGGGGGGAAGCACAGATACGCAGTATTTT
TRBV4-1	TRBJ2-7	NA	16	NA	CASSQHGQSSSYEQYF	TGCGCCAGCAGCCAACATGGTCAGTCGAGCTCCTACGAGCAGTACTTC
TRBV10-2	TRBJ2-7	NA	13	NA	CASSPGSFYEQYF	TGCGCCAGCAGTCCGGGATCCTTCTACGAGCAGTACTTC
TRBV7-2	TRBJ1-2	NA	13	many	CASSPPGSYGYTF	TGTGCCAGCAGCCCGCCGGGGAGCTATGGCTACACCTTC
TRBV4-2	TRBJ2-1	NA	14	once	CASSQVGEVNEQFF	TGTGCCAGCAGCCAAGTGGGTGAGGTGAATGAGCAGTTCTTC
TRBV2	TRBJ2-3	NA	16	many	CASSSKPETSTDTQYF	TGTGCCAGCAGTTCGAAACCAGAAACTAGCACAGATACGCAGTATTTT
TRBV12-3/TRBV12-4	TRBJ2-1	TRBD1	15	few	CASSLQGTPYNGQFF	TGTGCCAGCAGCCTACAGGGGACCCCCTACAATGGGCAGTTCTTC
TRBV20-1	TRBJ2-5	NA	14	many	CSASWQGSQETQYF	TGCAGTGCTAGCTGGCAGGGATCCCAAGAGACCCAGTACTTC
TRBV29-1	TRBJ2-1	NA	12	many	CSVQEGYNEQFF	TGCAGCGTTCAGGAGGGTTATAATGAGCAGTTCTTC
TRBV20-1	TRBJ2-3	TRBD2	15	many	CSARGLREVGDTQYF	TGCAGTGCTAGAGGCCTGCGGGAGGTGGGAGATACGCAGTATTTT
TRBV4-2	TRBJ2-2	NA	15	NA	CASSSDSLDTGELFF	TGTGCCAGCAGTTCGGACTCACTAGACACCGGGGAGCTGTTTTTT
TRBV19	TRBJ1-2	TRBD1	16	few	CASSTPLTGLGYGYTF	TGTGCCAGTAGTACCCCCCTGACAGGGTTGGGCTATGGCTACACCTTC
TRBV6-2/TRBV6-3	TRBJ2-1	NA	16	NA	CASSYQPTGPYNEQFF	TGTGCCAGCAGTTACCAACCGACAGGTCCCTACAATGAGCAGTTCTTC
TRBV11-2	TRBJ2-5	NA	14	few	CASSPEDGQETQYF	TGTGCCAGCAGCCCCGAGGACGGGCAAGAGACCCAGTACTTC
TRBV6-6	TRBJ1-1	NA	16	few	CASSYSIGPWDTEAFF	TGTGCCAGCAGTTACTCGATAGGTCCTTGGGACACTGAAGCTTTCTTT
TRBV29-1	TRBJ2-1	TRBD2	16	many	CSVPQNPGLDYNEQFF	TGCAGCGTTCCTCAAAACCCGGGACTAGACTACAATGAGCAGTTCTTC
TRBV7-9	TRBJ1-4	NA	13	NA	CASSERTNEKLFF	TGTGCCAGCAGCGAGAGAACTAATGAAAAACTGTTTTTT
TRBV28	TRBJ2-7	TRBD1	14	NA	CASAIGTGFHEQYF	TGTGCCAGCGCGATTGGGACAGGGTTTCACGAGCAGTACTTC
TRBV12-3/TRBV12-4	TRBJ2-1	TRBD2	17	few	CASSLVGSGGAYNEQFF	TGTGCCAGCAGTTTAGTTGGTAGCGGGGGGGCCTACAATGAGCAGTTCTTC
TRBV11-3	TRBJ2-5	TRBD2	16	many	CASSEGDVAGGETQYF	TGTGCCAGCAGCGAGGGAGACGTAGCGGGAGGGGAGACCCAGTACTTC
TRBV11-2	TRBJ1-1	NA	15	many	CASSLAGGANTEAFF	TGTGCCAGCAGCTTAGCTGGAGGGGCGAACACTGAAGCTTTCTTT
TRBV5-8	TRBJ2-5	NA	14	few	CASSSLASQETQYF	TGTGCCAGCAGCTCCCTAGCGTCCCAAGAGACCCAGTACTTC
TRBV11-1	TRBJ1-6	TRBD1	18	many	CASSSPRTGTYSHSPLHF	TGTGCCAGCAGCTCTCCTCGGACAGGGACCTACTCCCATTCACCCCTCCACTTT
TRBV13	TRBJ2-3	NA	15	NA	CASSSPSPGGDTQYF	TGTGCCAGCAGCTCTCCGAGTCCCGGCGGTGATACGCAGTATTTT